This T cell receptor beta chain was observed in a study of T cell repertoires in cytomegalovirus infection. Study details: Shared public TCR beta signatures pointed to both CMV infection and a matching HLA type.

This clonotype has only a few counts. TCRdb redid the calling of the reads with MiXCR, one entry per CDR3 protein. The table has approximately 250,000 distinct CDR3 sequences, over 20% seen once. The length of the CDR3 is 11 residues. With 6 bases removed from V and 3 bases from J, the gap between germline ends came to 5 bases. The rearrangement uses TRBV12-3 or TRBV12-4 and TRBJ1-2, with unresolved D. Input material: CD8+ T cells from PBMCs. The TCR was taken from a human donor in good health (CMV status not recorded). Some clones in this sample may be carry-over from other donors' samples. This CDR3 is CASRDHYGYTF. CDR3 nucleotide sequence: TGTGCCAGCAGAGACCACTATGGCTACACCTTC.